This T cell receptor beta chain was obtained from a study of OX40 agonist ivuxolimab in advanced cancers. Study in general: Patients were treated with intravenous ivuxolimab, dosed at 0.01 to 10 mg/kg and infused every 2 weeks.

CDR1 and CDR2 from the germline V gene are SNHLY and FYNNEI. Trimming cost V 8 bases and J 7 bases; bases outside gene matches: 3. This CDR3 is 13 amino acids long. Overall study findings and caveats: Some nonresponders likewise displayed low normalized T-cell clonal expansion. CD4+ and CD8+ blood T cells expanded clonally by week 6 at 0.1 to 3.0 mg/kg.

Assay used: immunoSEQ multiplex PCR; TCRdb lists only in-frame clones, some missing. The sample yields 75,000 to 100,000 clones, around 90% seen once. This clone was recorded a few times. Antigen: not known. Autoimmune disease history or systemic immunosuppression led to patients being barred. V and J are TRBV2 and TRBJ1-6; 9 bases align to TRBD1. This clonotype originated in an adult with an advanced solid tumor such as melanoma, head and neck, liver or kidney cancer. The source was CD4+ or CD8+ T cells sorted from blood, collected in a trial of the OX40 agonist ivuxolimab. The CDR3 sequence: CASGQGSNSPLHF. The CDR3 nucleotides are TGTGCCAGCGGACAGGGGAGCAATTCACCCCTCCACTTT.